These 32 T cell receptor gamma chains originate from one sample sequenced in a study of gamma-delta T cells after stem cell transplantation. TCRdb reprocessed the RT-PCR reads using CATT. The sample records about 820 gamma-chain clones, 5.6% being singletons. Sequencing was performed on gamma-delta T cells. The receptors were gathered from a human donor. It is not recorded whose cells these are; they may come from a transplant donor.

By sample fraction, this clone is medium-sized. The chain has TRGV3 and TRGJP2. Germline-derived CDR1 and CDR2 are VTNTFY and YDVSTARD (reference sequence). The CDR3 extends over 15 amino acids. V lost 5 bases, J lost 0 bases, and 6 bases stayed unmatched. The CDR3 region is CATWVPYSSDWIKTF. CDR3 in DNA: TGTGCCACCTGGGTCCCTTATAGTAGTGATTGGATCAAGACGTTT.

Remarks on this clone: With only one base between it and a far larger clone, this is likely a read error. The sample holds other DNA sequences that translate to the same CDR3. This rearrangement joins TRGV9 to TRGJP. CDR1 is GITISATS and CDR2 is ISYDGTV in the germline V gene (reference sequence). The CDR3 covers 16 residues. As DNA, the CDR3 is TGTGCCTTATGGGAGGTGGGAGAGTTGGGCAAAAAAATCAAGGTATTT. As protein: CALWEVGELGKKIKVF.

Details on this clone: The protein TCRdb lists belongs to a much larger clone and differs from this DNA's translation at residue 3, which points to a read error; the protein shown is made from the DNA. J is TRGJP and V is TRGV9. The CDR3 loop spans 16 amino acids. Per germline, CDR1 GITISATS and CDR2 ISYDGTV (reference sequence). Written as DNA, the CDR3 is TGTGCCTCGTGGGAGTCCCAAGAGTTGGGCAAAAAAATCAAGGTATTT. Its translation: CASWESQELGKKIKVF.

Regarding this clone: Since a far larger clone is one base different, this is likely a read error. This chain links TRGV9 with TRGJ1 or TRGJ2. This CDR3 has 11 amino acids. V gave up 2 bases and J gave up 14 bases; unmatched junction bases: 9. The germline V gene encodes CDR1 GITISATS and CDR2 ISYDGTV (reference sequence). The CDR3, as DNA: TGTGCCTTGTGGGAGGGGGAGAGGGAACTCTTT. The encoded protein is CALWEGERELF.

Concerning this clone itself: A much bigger clone sits one base away, suggesting this may be a read error. The V gene is TRGV8, the J gene TRGJ1 or TRGJ2. The CDR3 length is 11 residues. Germline V CDR1 and CDR2: VENAVY, YDSYNSRV. V dropped 4 bases and J dropped 6; count of bases not matched to a gene: 3. In DNA, the CDR3 is TGTGCCACCTGGGAGTGTTATAAGAAACTCTTT. It yields the protein CATWECYKKLF.

This clone is termed medium-sized. The chain combines TRGV9 with TRGJ1 or TRGJ2. CDR1 is GITISATS and CDR2 is ISYDGTV in the germline V gene (reference sequence). CDR3 length: 13 amino acids. The J segment lost 2 bases and the V segment lost 5 bases, leaving 6 bases of the junction unmatched. The CDR3 nucleotides read TGTGCCTTGTGGGGGGACTATTATTATAAGAAACTCTTT. As protein: CALWGDYYYKKLF.

A few counts support this clone. This likely reflects a read error, since a far larger clone is one base away. The gene calls are TRGV9 and TRGJP. This CDR3 spans 17 amino acids. CDR1 is GITISATS, CDR2 ISYDGTV, per germline (reference sequence). CDR3 region: CASWETHQELGKKIKVF. The CDR3 coding sequence is TGTGCCTCGTGGGAGACCCACCAAGAGTTGGGCAAAAAAATCAAGGTATTT.

This clone was found a few times. The protein TCRdb lists belongs to a much larger clone and differs from this DNA's translation at residue 3, which points to a read error; the protein shown is made from the DNA. The gene calls are TRGV3 and TRGJ1 or TRGJ2. The V gene's germline CDR1 is VTNTFY and CDR2 YDVSTARD (reference sequence). This CDR3 region has 15 residues. The CDR3: CAAWDRPLGYYKKLF. The CDR3 nucleotides are TGTGCCGCCTGGGACAGGCCGTTGGGTTATTATAAGAAACTCTTT.

By share of the sample, this clone is medium-sized. The sample carries other DNA sequences with the same CDR3. The rearrangement uses TRGV9 and TRGJP. The J segment lost 7 bases and the V segment lost 0 bases, leaving 6 bases of the junction unmatched. This CDR3 is built from 17 residues. Germline loops: CDR1 GITISATS, CDR2 ISYDGTV (reference sequence). CDR3: CALWEVRRELGKKIKVF. CDR3 nucleotide sequence: TGTGCCTTGTGGGAGGTGAGACGGGAGTTGGGCAAAAAAATCAAGGTATTT.

In this sample, this clone is medium-sized. Other DNA sequences in this specimen translate into the identical CDR3. The chain has TRGV9 and TRGJP. Per germline, CDR1 GITISATS and CDR2 ISYDGTV (reference sequence). This CDR3 has 15 amino acids. The J segment lost 7 bases and the V segment lost 4 bases, leaving 4 bases of the junction unmatched. The CDR3 reads CALWERELGKKIKVF. CDR3 bases: TGTGCCTTGTGGGAAAGGGAGTTGGGCAAAAAAATCAAGGTATTT.

By share of the sample, this clone is medium-sized (0.01 to 0.1%). A read error likely explains this, since a far larger clone differs by one base. This same CDR3 is encoded by further DNA sequences in the sample. This chain uses TRGV9 with TRGJP. Germline V lookup: CDR1 GITISATS, CDR2 ISYDGTV (reference sequence). CDR3 size: 14 residues. The DNA for the CDR3 is TGTGCCCTGTGGGAGCAGTTGGGCAAAAAAATCAAGGTATTT. Protein: CALWEQLGKKIKVF.

This clone was seen a handful of times. The chain is built from TRGV9 and TRGJP. V shed 1 base and J 9 bases; nucleotides not matched to a gene: 9. Looked up from germline, CDR1 is GITISATS and CDR2 is ISYDGTV (reference sequence). The CDR3 is 17 residues long. The DNA for the CDR3 is TGTGCCTTGTGGGAGGTTCGTCGGGGGTTGGGCAAAAAAATCAAGGTATTT. Translation gives CALWEVRRGLGKKIKVF.

With regard to this clone: The germline gene is not matched at one end of the junction; a read error may be the cause. This chain links TRGV9 with TRGJP. Germline CDR1 is GITISATS and CDR2 is ISYDGTV (reference sequence). CDR3 length: 17 amino acids. The CDR3 is CALREVLQELGKKIKVF. DNA of the CDR3: TGTGCCTTGCGGGAAGTCCTTCAAGAGTTGGGCAAAAAAATCAAGGTATTT.

As to this clone: The translation of this DNA and the TCRdb protein of a much larger clone differ at residue 5, probably owing to a read error; the protein shown here is translated from the DNA. The V gene is TRGV9, the J gene TRGJP. V lost 5 bases to trimming and J lost 4 bases; unmatched junction nucleotides: 8. The CDR3 consists of 17 residues. Germline V gene sequence: CDR1 GITISATS, CDR2 ISYDGTV (reference sequence). This chain's CDR3 is CALWGELQELGKKIKVF. CDR3 sequence (DNA): TGTGCCTTGTGGGGGGAACTTCAAGAGTTGGGCAAAAAAATCAAGGTATTT.

The sample holds a few counts of this clone. TCRdb's protein, taken from a much larger clone, differs from this DNA's translation at residue 12, likely owing to a read error; the protein displayed comes from the DNA. The chain is built from TRGV9 and TRGJP. The germline V gene encodes CDR1 GITISATS and CDR2 ISYDGTV (reference sequence). The CDR3 spans 16 residues. In DNA form, the CDR3 reads TGTGCCTTGTGGGAAGAAGGAGAGTTGGGCAAAGAAATCAAGGTATTT. Protein product: CALWEEGELGKEIKVF.

This clone is medium-sized by share. This sequence may be a read error, since a much larger clone differs from it by one base. The same CDR3 arises from other DNA sequences in this sample as well. The rearrangement uses TRGV9 and TRGJP. CDR3 length: 16 amino acids. Losses at the gene ends were 0 bases for V and 6 bases for J; bases not matched to a gene: 2. Germline V lookup: CDR1 GITISATS, CDR2 ISYDGTV (reference sequence). The CDR3 sequence: CALWEVRELGKKIKVF. CDR3 DNA sequence: TGTGCCTTGTGGGAGGTGAGAGAGTTGGGCAAAAAAATCAAGGTATTT.

This clone was seen only a few times. A far larger clone is one base from this, pointing to a likely read error. The chain couples TRGV9 to TRGJP. The CDR3 extends over 18 amino acids. Germline-derived CDR1 and CDR2 are GITISATS and ISYDGTV (reference sequence). CDR3 region: CALWEVQVGALGRKIKVF. CDR3 nucleotides: TGTGCCTTGTGGGAGGTGCAAGTAGGGGCGTTGGGCAGAAAAATCAAGGTATTT.

In its sample, this clone ranks as medium-sized. A read error may be the cause here, since a much bigger clone is one base away. Other DNA sequences in this sample translate to the same CDR3. The genes are TRGV9 and TRGJP. This CDR3 region has 15 residues. The ends lost 2 bases at V and 9 bases at J; junction bases unmatched: 4. Germline V gene data show CDR1 as GITISATS and CDR2 as ISYDGTV (reference sequence). This CDR3 is CALWEEGLGKKIKVF. CDR3 nucleotide sequence: TGTGCCTTGTGGGAGGAAGGGTTGGGCAAAAAAATCAAGGTATTT.

About this clone itself: This probably arose from a read error, given a far larger clone one base away. The same CDR3 can be traced to other DNA sequences in this sample. Here the CDR3 DNA reads TGTGCCTTGTGGGAGGTGGGAGAGTTAGGCAAAAAAATCAAGGTATTT. The encoded protein is CALWEVGELGKKIKVF. The rearrangement links TRGV9 to TRGJP. Germline V lookup: CDR1 GITISATS, CDR2 ISYDGTV (reference sequence). This CDR3 comprises 16 residues.

This clone counts as medium-sized. The rearrangement joins TRGV9 to TRGJ1 or TRGJ2. Germline CDR1 reads GITISATS; CDR2 reads ISYDGTV (reference sequence). V was clipped by 2 bases and J by 0 bases; unmatched bases: 1. The CDR3 is made up of 13 amino acids. The CDR3 loop is CALWEGNYYKKLF. The CDR3 region has the DNA TGTGCCTTGTGGGAGGGGAATTATTATAAGAAACTCTTT.

This clone was counted between two and nine times. Germline is not matched at one junction end, which may reflect a read error. J is TRGJP and V is TRGV9. CDR3 length equals 17 residues. CDR1 and CDR2 from the germline V gene are GITISATS and ISYDGTV (reference sequence). The chain's CDR3 is CASWEVNKELGKKIKVF. The DNA of the CDR3 is TGTGCCTCGTGGGAGGTGAATAAAGAGTTGGGCAAAAAAATCAAGGTATTT.

By proportion, this clone is medium-sized. The chain employs TRGV9 and TRGJP. The ends lost 0 bases at V and 7 bases at J; junction bases unmatched: 6. Germline CDR1 GITISATS, CDR2 ISYDGTV (reference sequence). This CDR3 contains 17 residues. Written as DNA, the CDR3 is TGTGCCTTGTGGGAGGTGAGCGGCGAGTTGGGCAAAAAAATCAAGGTATTT. Translating gives CALWEVSGELGKKIKVF.

V gene TRGV9 combines with J gene TRGJP. The length of the CDR3 is 18 residues. After removal of 0 bases from V and 8 bases from J, the junction contained 10 bases not matched to a gene. Germline V lookup: CDR1 GITISATS, CDR2 ISYDGTV (reference sequence). The CDR3 coding sequence is TGTGCCTTGTGGGAGGTGCCACCTTTTAAGTTGGGCAAAAAAATCAAGGTATTT. As protein: CALWEVPPFKLGKKIKVF.

This clone is medium-sized (0.01 to 0.1%) in the sample. J is TRGJP and V is TRGV9. Trimming at V came to 4 bases and at J to 10 bases, leaving 10 bases not matched to a gene. The CDR3 spans 16 residues. The germline CDR1 and CDR2 sequences are GITISATS and ISYDGTV (reference sequence). This CDR3 is CALWDEGNLGKKIKVF. Here the CDR3 DNA reads TGTGCCTTGTGGGACGAGGGTAACTTGGGCAAAAAAATCAAGGTATTT.

This clone is labeled as hyperexpanded. The same CDR3 is also encoded by other DNA sequences in this sample. The CDR3 DNA follows: TGTGCCTTGTGGGAGCAGTTGGGCAAAAAAATCAAGGTATTT. This encodes CALWEQLGKKIKVF. This chain joins TRGV9 and TRGJP. The CDR3 is 14 amino acids. The trim removed 3 bases at V and 8 bases at J, leaving 1 base unmatched. Germline V CDR1 and CDR2: GITISATS, ISYDGTV (reference sequence).

A note on this clone: The likely explanation is a read error, given a far larger clone one base away. V is TRGV9 and J is TRGJP. V shed 6 bases and J 11 bases; nucleotides not matched to a gene: 16. This CDR3 contains 17 residues. Germline V CDR1 and CDR2: GITISATS, ISYDGTV (reference sequence). The CDR3 reads CALWTVLVGVGKKIKVF. CDR3 nucleotides: TGTGCCTTGTGGACCGTTCTCGTTGGGGTGGGCAAAAAAATCAAGGTATTT.

This chain uses TRGV9 with TRGJP. The CDR3 is 19 amino acids. After removal of 2 bases from V and 4 bases from J, the junction contained 11 bases not matched to a gene. Germline V gives CDR1 GITISATS, CDR2 ISYDGTV (reference sequence). The CDR3: CALWEAPIAQELGKKIKVF. DNA of the CDR3: TGTGCCTTGTGGGAGGCCCCAATAGCACAAGAGTTGGGCAAAAAAATCAAGGTATTT.

As concerns this clone: This may be a read error, as it is one base from a much larger clone. The sample contains more than one DNA sequence encoding this CDR3. The chain carries TRGV2 and TRGJ1 or TRGJ2. The CDR3 runs to 15 residues. V lost 3 bases to trimming and J lost 1 base; unmatched junction nucleotides: 9. Germline loops: CDR1 EGSNGY, CDR2 YDSYNSKV. The CDR3 DNA follows: TGTGCCACCTGGGACCGCACCTCAAATTATTATAAGAAACTCTTT. Residues: CATWDRTSNYYKKLF.

This clone was seen a handful of times. A read error is possible here, since a much larger clone lies one base away. The V call is TRGV9, the J call TRGJ1 or TRGJ2. From germline, CDR1 is GITISATS and CDR2 ISYDGTV (reference sequence). This CDR3 is built from 12 residues. In DNA form, the CDR3 reads TGTGCCTTGCGGGAGGTGGTGTATAAGAAACTCTTT. It is translated as CALREVVYKKLF.

This clone is labeled as medium-sized. The rearrangement uses TRGV8 and TRGJP1. Germline V gene data show CDR1 as VENAVY and CDR2 as YDSYNSRV. The CDR3 consists of 14 residues. V was pared by 2 bases and J by 2 bases, with 2 bases of the junction left unmatched. The CDR3 region has the DNA TGTGCCACCTGGGATATAACCACTGGTTGGTTCAAGATATTT. It specifies CATWDITTGWFKIF.

This clone has more than one count but fewer than ten. TCRdb assigns this DNA the protein of a much larger clone, which departs from its translation at residue 9; this likely reflects a read error, and the protein shown comes from translating the DNA. The V and J genes are TRGV9 and TRGJP. Germline CDR1 is GITISATS and CDR2 is ISYDGTV (reference sequence). The CDR3 consists of 16 residues. The CDR3 spells CALWEDGESGKKIKVF. The CDR3 DNA follows: TGTGCCTTGTGGGAGGATGGAGAGTCGGGCAAAAAAATCAAGGTATTT.

V and J are TRGV9 and TRGJP. V lost 4 bases and J lost 4; bases outside the gene matches: 7. The V gene's germline CDR1 is GITISATS and CDR2 ISYDGTV (reference sequence). The length of the CDR3 is 17 residues. This CDR3 is CALWEDKQELGKKIKVF. The CDR3 region has the DNA TGTGCCTTGTGGGAAGACAAACAAGAGTTGGGCAAAAAAATCAAGGTATTT.